A single sample is the source of the 17 T cell receptor beta chains below, sequenced in a study of T cell changes during pregnancy in multiple sclerosis (dated by TCRdb to between 2018 and 2021). Library preparation was by the immunoSEQ multiplex PCR assay. The clones in this table, taken by TCRdb from immuneACCESS, are in-frame only. Not every clone is retained; where verified, under half of the shortfall comes from an unresolved V gene, and the cause of the rest is unknown. For this sample the table gives about 120,000 clones, of which approximately 93% were detected only once. The top ten clonotypes cover roughly 6.2% of the sample. The starting material was peripheral blood, obtained before pregnancy. These receptors all come from a female donor with multiple sclerosis, enrolled in a pregnancy study.

The chain has TRBV9 and TRBJ2-7, with 8 bases lining up with TRBD1. The CDR3 is 14 amino acids. Trimming at V came to 2 bases and at J to 3 bases, leaving 4 bases not matched to a gene. CDR1 and CDR2 from the germline V gene are SGDLS and YYNGEE. CDR3 loop: CASSVAGGNYEQYF. The DNA for the CDR3 is TGTGCCAGCAGCGTTGCAGGGGGCAACTACGAGCAGTACTTC.

This sequence joins TRBV9 and TRBJ1-1; D gene uncertain. The CDR3 totals 15 residues. V was trimmed by 2 bases and J by 0 bases, leaving 11 bases between them. Looked up from germline, CDR1 is SGDLS and CDR2 is YYNGEE. CDR3 region: CASSVGLRMNTEAFF. CDR3 nucleotide sequence: TGTGCCAGCAGCGTCGGGTTGCGCATGAACACTGAAGCTTTCTTT.

This chain connects TRBV5-6 to TRBJ2-7; D gene ambiguous. V shed 4 bases and J shed 2 bases, with 4 bases lying between them. Per germline, CDR1 SGHDT and CDR2 YYEEEE. There are 11 residues in the CDR3. The CDR3 loop reads CASSAPYEQYF. The CDR3 DNA reads as TGTGCCAGCAGCGCGCCCTACGAGCAGTACTTC.

This sequence joins TRBV19 and TRBJ2-7; 10 positions match TRBD1. The CDR3 is made up of 18 amino acids. Germline-derived CDR1 and CDR2 are LNHDA and SQIVND (reference sequence). With V trimmed by 5 bases and J by 5 bases, 18 bases remained unmatched. CDR3 residues: CASSSRDRGMAASHEQYF. The CDR3 region has the DNA TGTGCCAGTAGTTCCCGGGACAGGGGAATGGCAGCGAGCCACGAGCAGTACTTC.

The sample holds a few counts of this clone. The genes are TRBV18 and TRBJ1-2; D uncertain. Looked up from germline, CDR1 is KGHSH and CDR2 is LQKENI. The CDR3 loop spans 13 amino acids. V was shortened by 3 bases and J by 3 bases, with 8 bases between the two germline ends. The CDR3 DNA sequence: TGTGCCAGCTCACCTGGAGGTGACTATGGCTACACCTTC. Amino acid sequence: CASSPGGDYGYTF. The variable domain in full, with the rest retrieved from reference TRBV18 and TRBJ1-2, is NAGVMQNPRHLVRRRGQEARLRCSPMKGHSHVYWYRQLPEEGLKFMVYLQKENIIDESGMPKERFSAEFPKEGPSILRIQQVVRGDSAAYFCASSPGGDYGYTFGSGTRLTVV.

The chain is built from TRBV4-1 and TRBJ2-1; 13 nucleotides agree with TRBD2. Germline assignment: CDR1 MGHRA and CDR2 YSYEKL. The junction had 16 bases not matched to a gene; V was cut back by 1 base and J by 7 bases. This CDR3 has 20 amino acids. The CDR3 loop is CASSQVRTRGPGLAGNEQFF. The CDR3 DNA sequence: TGCGCCAGCAGCCAAGTCCGGACGAGGGGTCCGGGACTAGCGGGAAATGAGCAGTTCTTC.

J is TRBJ1-1 and V is TRBV7-9; a weak D match, TRBD1 (5 bases). The germline V and J ends were trimmed by 4 bases and 4 bases, with 10 bases remaining between them. This CDR3 is 13 amino acids long. Germline CDR1 is SEHNR and CDR2 is FQNEAQ (reference sequence). The CDR3 DNA reads as TGTGCCAGCAGCTCCCAGGGTGCCACTGAAGCTTTCTTT. Translating gives CASSSQGATEAFF.

The gene calls are TRBV11-2 and TRBJ2-1; TRBD2 matches 9 bases. V shed 4 bases and J 9 bases; nucleotides not matched to a gene: 7. The CDR3 covers 14 residues. In germline, CDR1 is SGHAT, CDR2 FQNNGV. The CDR3 DNA reads TGTGCCAGCAGCTCAGGGGCTAGCGGGACTGAGCAGTTCTTC. It translates to CASSSGASGTEQFF.

V usage is TRBV5-1 and J usage is TRBJ1-1; the match to TRBD1 covers 7 bases. V lost 4 bases and J lost 1; bases outside the gene matches: 10. Germline V gene lookup returns CDR1 SGHRS and CDR2 YFSETQ. The CDR3 has 16 amino acids. The CDR3 bases are TGCGCCAGCAGCCCCGCCACAGGGGTATCGAACACTGAAGCTTTCTTT. This translates into CASSPATGVSNTEAFF.

The genes are TRBV2 and TRBJ2-1, with TRBD1 matching 7 bases. Unmatched junction bases numbered 17, after V lost 3 bases and J lost 12 bases. The CDR3 length is 16 residues. Germline CDR1 is SNHLY and CDR2 is FYNNEI. The CDR3 reads CASSEETGTDIPVQFF. The CDR3, as DNA: TGTGCCAGCAGTGAGGAGACCGGGACAGATATCCCCGTGCAGTTCTTC.

This chain joins TRBV6-6 and TRBJ1-2; the match to TRBD1 covers 7 bases. Germline V gene lookup returns CDR1 MNHNY and CDR2 SVGAGI (reference sequence). The CDR3 has 16 residues. V trimming: 5 bases; J trimming: 4 bases; junction bases outside the gene matches: 13. The CDR3 loop is CASSPRPRQGPYGYTF. Written as DNA, the CDR3 is TGTGCCAGCAGTCCCCGCCCACGACAGGGCCCCTATGGCTACACCTTC.

This rearrangement joins TRBV6-1 to TRBJ2-7, with D tentatively TRBD2 (7 bases). Germline CDR1 reads MNHNS; CDR2 reads SASEGT. CDR3 length equals 18 residues. V was cut by 2 bases and J by 6 bases, with 26 bases left in between. The CDR3 loop reads CASSERRGGARGGGEQYF. The CDR3 bases are TGTGCCAGCAGTGAACGTCGCGGCGGTGCGAGGGGAGGGGGCGAGCAGTACTTC.

This clone occurred once. The chain couples TRBV5-4 to TRBJ2-7, with D possibly being TRBD2 (5 bases). This CDR3 spans 15 amino acids. V was shortened by 3 bases and J by 1 base, with 14 bases between the two germline ends. The V gene's germline CDR1 is SGHNT and CDR2 YYREEE (reference sequence). CDR3 loop: CASSYAARDSYEQYF. DNA of the CDR3: TGTGCCAGCAGCTACGCGGCCCGGGATTCCTACGAGCAGTACTTC.

The chain uses TRBV6-1 and TRBJ2-3; 7 nucleotides agree with TRBD1. Germline V gives CDR1 MNHNS, CDR2 SASEGT. The CDR3 totals 16 residues. The junction had 12 bases not matched to a gene; V was cut back by 6 bases and J by 3 bases. The chain's CDR3 is CASSENIRGSTDTQYF. CDR3 nucleotide sequence: TGTGCCAGCAGCGAAAACATCAGGGGGAGTACAGATACGCAGTATTTT.

The chain recombines TRBV21-1 with TRBJ1-4; the table's TRBD1 call for D was not verified on the DNA. TRBV21-1 is noted as a pseudogene. CDR3 length: 16 amino acids. The CDR3 DNA sequence: TGTGCCAGCAGCAAACCTCGGACAGTAATCAATGAAAAACTGTTTTTT. This sequence encodes CASSKPRTVINEKLFF.

The chain recombines TRBV5-4 with TRBJ2-2; maybe TRBD1 (5 bases). Germline V lookup: CDR1 SGHNT, CDR2 YYREEE (reference sequence). V was trimmed by 0 bases and J by 3 bases, leaving 9 bases between them. There are 15 residues in the CDR3. For the CDR3, the DNA is TGTGCCAGCAGCTTGGGCAGGGTCGACACCGGGGAGCTGTTTTTT. This encodes CASSLGRVDTGELFF.

In its sample, this clone was seen once. The gene calls are TRBV15 and TRBJ2-7; 7 bases map to TRBD1. Germline values: CDR1 LNHNV, CDR2 YYDKDF (reference sequence). With V trimmed by 0 bases and J by 2 bases, 4 bases remained unmatched. The CDR3 extends over 15 amino acids. CDR3 in amino acids: CATSRDMGQPYEQYF. CDR3 DNA sequence: TGTGCCACCAGCAGAGATATGGGACAGCCCTACGAGCAGTACTTC.